Listed here are 11 T cell receptor beta chains from one sample, sequenced in a study of cytomegalovirus exposure and HLA in healthy donors. The study ran its PCR with 60 Vbeta and 13 Jbeta primers. The protocol was immunoSEQ multiplex PCR, while the TCRdb copy is restricted to in-frame clones and leaves out a portion. There are roughly 200,000 clones in the sample; approximately 86% occur only once, and around 0.3% lies in the top ten. The material sequenced was PBMCs. These receptors were collected from a woman under 40 in good health and CMV-seronegative.

A few counts support this clone. This chain connects TRBV5-1 to TRBJ2-1, with 7 bases lining up with TRBD2. V trimming: 4 bases; J trimming: 9 bases; junction bases outside the gene matches: 10. This CDR3 has 14 amino acids. Germline CDR1 is SGHRS and CDR2 is YFSETQ. CDR3 sequence reads: CASSIGAGEREQFF. The CDR3, as DNA: TGCGCCAGCAGCATCGGGGCGGGGGAACGTGAGCAGTTCTTC.

The chain recombines TRBV27 with TRBJ2-7; 8 bases align to TRBD1. V gave up 3 bases and J gave up 9 bases; unmatched junction bases: 7. This CDR3 contains 13 residues. Germline-derived CDR1 and CDR2 are MNHEY and SMNVEV (reference sequence). The CDR3 DNA follows: TGTGCCAGCAGTTTCAGCGGACAGGGAAGGCAGTACTTC. Translated, it gives CASSFSGQGRQYF.

This clone was recorded once. CDR3 amino acids: CASSLSARLAQETQYF. CDR3 DNA: TGTGCCAGCAGTTTATCGGCCCGCCTAGCACAAGAGACCCAGTACTTC. This rearrangement joins TRBV27 to TRBJ2-5, with TRBD2 as a possible D gene (5 bases). V was shortened by 0 bases and J by 2 bases, with 13 bases between the two germline ends. Germline CDR1 and CDR2: MNHEY and SMNVEV (reference sequence). The CDR3 has 16 residues.

The chain employs TRBV5-1 and TRBJ2-1, with 7 bases lining up with TRBD1. CDR1 and CDR2 (germline): SGHRS, YFSETQ. With V trimmed by 0 bases and J by 4 bases, 7 bases remained unmatched. The CDR3 totals 16 residues. The CDR3 sequence is CASSLARDSQYNEQFF. The CDR3, as DNA: TGCGCCAGCAGCTTGGCCCGGGACAGCCAGTACAATGAGCAGTTCTTC.

This clone was picked up one time. The chain couples TRBV28 to TRBJ1-4; 8 positions match TRBD1. This CDR3 has 16 amino acids. Germline CDR1 MDHEN, CDR2 SYDVKM. The trim removed 7 bases at V and 3 bases at J, leaving 10 bases unmatched. The CDR3 sequence is CASKKRRGLANEKLFF. CDR3 sequence (DNA): TGTGCCAGCAAAAAGCGCAGGGGGCTAGCTAATGAAAAACTGTTTTTT.

The chain combines TRBV6-5 with TRBJ2-7; 7 bases line up with TRBD2. The CDR3 spans 14 residues. CDR1 and CDR2 from the germline V gene are MNHEY and SVGAGI. J gave up 5 bases and V 8 bases, and 12 bases lay outside the gene matches. CDR3 sequence: CASGKGGRVHEQYF. CDR3 sequence (DNA): TGTGCCAGCGGGAAAGGAGGGAGGGTCCACGAGCAGTACTTC.

CDR3 nucleotides: TGTGCCAGTAGTTCGGACAGGGGGCAGGATGAGCAGTTCTTC. It codes for CASSSDRGQDEQFF. The chain carries TRBV19 and TRBJ2-1; 11 nucleotides align to TRBD1. The CDR3 sequence is 14 residues long. After removal of 5 bases from V and 8 bases from J, the junction contained 5 bases not matched to a gene. CDR1 is LNHDA and CDR2 is SQIVND in the germline V gene (reference sequence).

This clone was observed a handful of times. The chain combines TRBV6-1 with TRBJ1-2; no reliable D call. Trimming removed 0 bases from V and 5 bases from J, with 7 bases in between. Germline lookup yields CDR1 MNHNS and CDR2 SASEGT. CDR3 length equals 13 residues. DNA for the CDR3: TGTGCCAGCAGTGAAGCAATAGCTTATGGCTACACCTTC. Protein product: CASSEAIAYGYTF.

The CDR3 protein is CASSRPLAGYDAADTQYF. CDR3 coding DNA: TGTGCCAGCAGCCGACCACTAGCGGGATATGATGCGGCAGATACGCAGTATTTT. The V gene is TRBV7-9, the J gene TRBJ2-3, with 10 bases aligning to TRBD2. The length of the CDR3 is 18 residues. Germline trimming cut 5 bases from V and 4 bases from J; bases unmatched to any gene: 15. CDR1 is SEHNR and CDR2 is FQNEAQ in the germline V gene (reference sequence).

The V gene is TRBV7-2, the J gene TRBJ1-5; 9 bases are shared with TRBD1. The CDR3 contains 15 residues. Per germline, CDR1 SGHTA and CDR2 FQGNSA. After removal of 5 bases from V and 4 bases from J, the junction contained 6 bases not matched to a gene. CDR3 in DNA: TGTGCCAGCAGCGCTACAGGGGGCGGGAATCAGCCCCAGCATTTT. This codes for CASSATGGGNQPQHF.

The chain links TRBV7-3 to TRBJ2-1; 9 bases are shared with TRBD2. The length of the CDR3 is 15 residues. CDR1 and CDR2 (germline): SGHTA, FQGTGA. V was pared by 5 bases and J by 7 bases, with 9 bases of the junction left unmatched. The CDR3, as DNA: TGTGCCAGCAGCCTTTCTGGCGGGGGGGTGAATGAGCAGTTCTTC. Translating gives CASSLSGGGVNEQFF.